A selection of T cell receptor beta chains follows, all from one sample in a study of Ad26.COV2.S vaccination and SARS-CoV-2 variants. TCRdb's table, derived via immunoSEQ multiplex PCR, lists solely in-frame clones and lacks some. The sample holds about 380,000 clones, about four fifths seen once. Specimen: peripheral blood, collected in a trial of Ad26.COV2.S vaccine versus placebo. These receptors were obtained from a person aged 18-60 years who received the Ad26.COV2.S COVID-19 vaccine or a placebo. CDR3s include the opening cysteine and the closing phenylalanine or tryptophan. Each record gives: clone size, D gene, J gene, V gene, CDR3 protein, CDR3 DNA. The D gene is left open where the match is weak. The size entry is marked missing in some rows and otherwise reads once, few, many or a size class.

size: .; D: .; J: TRBJ1-1; V: TRBV11-3; CDR3: CASSVLGSGTTEAFF; DNA: TGTGCCAGCAGCGTTCTGGGTTCAGGCACCACTGAAGCTTTCTTT
size: .; D: .; J: TRBJ1-2; V: TRBV7-9; CDR3: CASSPVWYGYTF; DNA: TGTGCCAGCAGCCCAGTATGGTATGGCTACACCTTC
size: few; D: TRBD1; J: TRBJ2-7; V: TRBV18; CDR3: CASSGGTGAFYEQYF; DNA: TGTGCCAGCTCAGGTGGGACAGGGGCTTTCTACGAGCAGTACTTC
size: .; D: .; J: TRBJ1-5; V: TRBV24-1; CDR3: CATSDPMVLRGYYNQPQHF; DNA: TGTGCCACCAGTGATCCGATGGTTTTACGGGGATATTACAATCAGCCCCAGCATTTT
size: .; D: .; J: TRBJ2-3; V: TRBV29-1; CDR3: CSVEWAPDTQYF; DNA: TGCAGCGTTGAGTGGGCTCCAGATACGCAGTATTTT
size: .; D: .; J: TRBJ2-7; V: TRBV19; CDR3: CASSSSQDSYEQYF; DNA: TGTGCCAGTAGCTCCAGCCAGGACTCCTACGAGCAGTACTTC
size: .; D: .; J: TRBJ1-6; V: TRBV4-1; CDR3: CASSPPMSALHF; DNA: TGCGCCAGCAGCCCCCCCATGTCGGCCCTCCACTTT
size: .; D: .; J: TRBJ2-7; V: TRBV11-3; CDR3: CASSLGDRGTFSYEQYF; DNA: TGTGCCAGCAGCTTAGGGGACCGGGGGACCTTTTCGTACGAGCAGTACTTC
size: .; D: TRBD2; J: TRBJ2-1; V: TRBV29-1; CDR3: CSVEVAGLAYNEQFF; DNA: TGCAGCGTTGAAGTGGCGGGACTAGCTTACAATGAGCAGTTCTTC
size: .; D: TRBD2; J: TRBJ2-1; V: TRBV10-3; CDR3: CAISDPLAGRYNEQFF; DNA: TGTGCCATCAGTGACCCACTAGCGGGACGCTACAATGAGCAGTTCTTC
size: few; D: TRBD2; J: TRBJ2-5; V: TRBV6-5; CDR3: CASSYPGGGETQYF; DNA: TGTGCCAGCAGTTACCCGGGAGGGGGGGAGACCCAGTACTTC
size: .; D: TRBD2; J: TRBJ2-7; V: TRBV3-1/TRBV3-2; CDR3: CASSQDPSRSGLAAYEQYF; DNA: TGTGCCAGCAGCCAAGATCCAAGCAGGTCGGGACTAGCGGCCTACGAGCAGTACTTC
size: .; D: .; J: TRBJ1-1; V: TRBV3-1/TRBV3-2; CDR3: CASSLGRSEEAFF; DNA: TGTGCCAGCAGCCTAGGACGGTCTGAAGAGGCTTTCTTT
size: once; D: .; J: TRBJ2-3; V: TRBV7-9; CDR3: CASSFLEAESTDTQYF; DNA: TGTGCCAGCAGCTTTCTCGAGGCAGAGAGCACAGATACGCAGTATTTT
size: .; D: .; J: TRBJ1-1; V: TRBV5-4; CDR3: CASSFTLDRWEKAFF; DNA: TGTGCCAGCAGCTTCACTCTCGACAGGTGGGAAAAAGCTTTCTTT
size: once; D: .; J: TRBJ1-2; V: TRBV2; CDR3: CASSVGLVGYGYTF; DNA: TGTGCCAGCAGTGTCGGATTGGTTGGCTATGGCTACACCTTC
size: .; D: .; J: TRBJ2-2; V: TRBV11-3; CDR3: CASSLSWVGGLTPGELFF; DNA: TGTGCCAGCAGCTTGAGTTGGGTTGGGGGGCTCACACCCGGGGAGCTGTTTTTT
size: once; D: TRBD2; J: TRBJ2-5; V: TRBV7-2; CDR3: CASSLASGGKETQYF; DNA: TGTGCCAGCAGCTTAGCCAGCGGGGGGAAAGAGACCCAGTACTTC
size: .; D: .; J: TRBJ1-1; V: TRBV7-3; CDR3: CASSRAGDRGAFF; DNA: TGTGCCAGCAGCCGCGCCGGGGACCGGGGAGCTTTCTTT
size: .; D: TRBD1; J: TRBJ2-3; V: TRBV14; CDR3: CASSSYRGRGTDTQYF; DNA: TGTGCCAGCAGCTCCTACAGGGGGCGCGGCACAGATACGCAGTATTTT
size: .; D: .; J: TRBJ1-2; V: TRBV12-3/TRBV12-4; CDR3: CASSSSEYGYTF; DNA: TGTGCCAGCAGTTCCAGTGAGTATGGCTACACCTTC
size: .; D: TRBD1; J: TRBJ1-4; V: TRBV12-5; CDR3: CASGSGQPNEKLFF; DNA: TGTGCTAGTGGTTCGGGACAGCCCAATGAAAAACTGTTTTTT
size: few; D: TRBD1; J: TRBJ1-2; V: TRBV6-2/TRBV6-3; CDR3: CASSYSTGTGAFGYTF; DNA: TGTGCCAGCAGTTACTCGACCGGGACAGGGGCCTTTGGCTACACCTTC
size: .; D: .; J: TRBJ1-3; V: TRBV7-9; CDR3: CASSLGRPFTSGNTIYF; DNA: TGTGCCAGCAGCTTAGGCAGGCCCTTCACCTCTGGAAACACCATATATTTT
size: .; D: .; J: TRBJ2-5; V: TRBV12-3/TRBV12-4; CDR3: CASSPQRETQYF; DNA: TGTGCCAGCAGTCCCCAAAGGGAGACCCAGTACTTC
size: once; D: .; J: TRBJ2-1; V: TRBV7-8; CDR3: CASSRYGGEQFF; DNA: TGTGCCAGCAGCCGTTATGGCGGTGAGCAGTTCTTC
size: .; D: .; J: TRBJ1-1; V: TRBV5-1; CDR3: CASSLESPGEAFF; DNA: TGCGCCAGCAGCTTGGAGTCCCCGGGTGAAGCTTTCTTT
size: .; D: .; J: TRBJ1-1; V: TRBV18; CDR3: CASSPPGVNTEAFF; DNA: TGTGCCAGCTCACCACCGGGGGTCAACACTGAAGCTTTCTTT
size: few; D: .; J: TRBJ2-7; V: TRBV3-1/TRBV3-2; CDR3: CASSPVQGNGEQYF; DNA: TGTGCCAGCAGCCCGGTACAGGGCAACGGCGAGCAGTACTTC
size: .; D: .; J: TRBJ1-3; V: TRBV6-5; CDR3: CASSYYRPLGGNTIYF; DNA: TGTGCCAGCAGTTACTACAGGCCACTCGGTGGAAACACCATATATTTT
size: .; D: TRBD1; J: TRBJ2-7; V: TRBV27; CDR3: CASSLLEGQGAYEQYF; DNA: TGTGCCAGCAGTTTATTGGAAGGACAGGGGGCCTACGAGCAGTACTTC
size: .; D: TRBD2; J: TRBJ2-5; V: TRBV12-3/TRBV12-4; CDR3: CASSLTSGETQYF; DNA: TGTGCCAGCAGTCTAACTAGCGGCGAGACCCAGTACTTC
size: few; D: .; J: TRBJ2-7; V: TRBV25-1; CDR3: CASSDSTGVSYEQYF; DNA: TGTGCCAGCAGTGACTCGACAGGCGTTTCCTACGAGCAGTACTTC
size: .; D: TRBD1; J: TRBJ2-5; V: TRBV12-3/TRBV12-4; CDR3: CASSPRTGSIQYF; DNA: TGTGCCAGCAGTCCCCGGACAGGGTCGATCCAGTACTTC
size: .; D: .; J: TRBJ1-3; V: TRBV5-6; CDR3: CASSLTAHSFKGNTIYF; DNA: TGTGCCAGCAGCTTGACGGCTCACTCGTTTAAAGGGAACACCATATATTTT
size: .; D: .; J: TRBJ2-7; V: TRBV11-2; CDR3: CASSLALGSYEQYF; DNA: TGTGCCAGCAGCTTAGCTTTAGGCTCCTACGAGCAGTACTTC